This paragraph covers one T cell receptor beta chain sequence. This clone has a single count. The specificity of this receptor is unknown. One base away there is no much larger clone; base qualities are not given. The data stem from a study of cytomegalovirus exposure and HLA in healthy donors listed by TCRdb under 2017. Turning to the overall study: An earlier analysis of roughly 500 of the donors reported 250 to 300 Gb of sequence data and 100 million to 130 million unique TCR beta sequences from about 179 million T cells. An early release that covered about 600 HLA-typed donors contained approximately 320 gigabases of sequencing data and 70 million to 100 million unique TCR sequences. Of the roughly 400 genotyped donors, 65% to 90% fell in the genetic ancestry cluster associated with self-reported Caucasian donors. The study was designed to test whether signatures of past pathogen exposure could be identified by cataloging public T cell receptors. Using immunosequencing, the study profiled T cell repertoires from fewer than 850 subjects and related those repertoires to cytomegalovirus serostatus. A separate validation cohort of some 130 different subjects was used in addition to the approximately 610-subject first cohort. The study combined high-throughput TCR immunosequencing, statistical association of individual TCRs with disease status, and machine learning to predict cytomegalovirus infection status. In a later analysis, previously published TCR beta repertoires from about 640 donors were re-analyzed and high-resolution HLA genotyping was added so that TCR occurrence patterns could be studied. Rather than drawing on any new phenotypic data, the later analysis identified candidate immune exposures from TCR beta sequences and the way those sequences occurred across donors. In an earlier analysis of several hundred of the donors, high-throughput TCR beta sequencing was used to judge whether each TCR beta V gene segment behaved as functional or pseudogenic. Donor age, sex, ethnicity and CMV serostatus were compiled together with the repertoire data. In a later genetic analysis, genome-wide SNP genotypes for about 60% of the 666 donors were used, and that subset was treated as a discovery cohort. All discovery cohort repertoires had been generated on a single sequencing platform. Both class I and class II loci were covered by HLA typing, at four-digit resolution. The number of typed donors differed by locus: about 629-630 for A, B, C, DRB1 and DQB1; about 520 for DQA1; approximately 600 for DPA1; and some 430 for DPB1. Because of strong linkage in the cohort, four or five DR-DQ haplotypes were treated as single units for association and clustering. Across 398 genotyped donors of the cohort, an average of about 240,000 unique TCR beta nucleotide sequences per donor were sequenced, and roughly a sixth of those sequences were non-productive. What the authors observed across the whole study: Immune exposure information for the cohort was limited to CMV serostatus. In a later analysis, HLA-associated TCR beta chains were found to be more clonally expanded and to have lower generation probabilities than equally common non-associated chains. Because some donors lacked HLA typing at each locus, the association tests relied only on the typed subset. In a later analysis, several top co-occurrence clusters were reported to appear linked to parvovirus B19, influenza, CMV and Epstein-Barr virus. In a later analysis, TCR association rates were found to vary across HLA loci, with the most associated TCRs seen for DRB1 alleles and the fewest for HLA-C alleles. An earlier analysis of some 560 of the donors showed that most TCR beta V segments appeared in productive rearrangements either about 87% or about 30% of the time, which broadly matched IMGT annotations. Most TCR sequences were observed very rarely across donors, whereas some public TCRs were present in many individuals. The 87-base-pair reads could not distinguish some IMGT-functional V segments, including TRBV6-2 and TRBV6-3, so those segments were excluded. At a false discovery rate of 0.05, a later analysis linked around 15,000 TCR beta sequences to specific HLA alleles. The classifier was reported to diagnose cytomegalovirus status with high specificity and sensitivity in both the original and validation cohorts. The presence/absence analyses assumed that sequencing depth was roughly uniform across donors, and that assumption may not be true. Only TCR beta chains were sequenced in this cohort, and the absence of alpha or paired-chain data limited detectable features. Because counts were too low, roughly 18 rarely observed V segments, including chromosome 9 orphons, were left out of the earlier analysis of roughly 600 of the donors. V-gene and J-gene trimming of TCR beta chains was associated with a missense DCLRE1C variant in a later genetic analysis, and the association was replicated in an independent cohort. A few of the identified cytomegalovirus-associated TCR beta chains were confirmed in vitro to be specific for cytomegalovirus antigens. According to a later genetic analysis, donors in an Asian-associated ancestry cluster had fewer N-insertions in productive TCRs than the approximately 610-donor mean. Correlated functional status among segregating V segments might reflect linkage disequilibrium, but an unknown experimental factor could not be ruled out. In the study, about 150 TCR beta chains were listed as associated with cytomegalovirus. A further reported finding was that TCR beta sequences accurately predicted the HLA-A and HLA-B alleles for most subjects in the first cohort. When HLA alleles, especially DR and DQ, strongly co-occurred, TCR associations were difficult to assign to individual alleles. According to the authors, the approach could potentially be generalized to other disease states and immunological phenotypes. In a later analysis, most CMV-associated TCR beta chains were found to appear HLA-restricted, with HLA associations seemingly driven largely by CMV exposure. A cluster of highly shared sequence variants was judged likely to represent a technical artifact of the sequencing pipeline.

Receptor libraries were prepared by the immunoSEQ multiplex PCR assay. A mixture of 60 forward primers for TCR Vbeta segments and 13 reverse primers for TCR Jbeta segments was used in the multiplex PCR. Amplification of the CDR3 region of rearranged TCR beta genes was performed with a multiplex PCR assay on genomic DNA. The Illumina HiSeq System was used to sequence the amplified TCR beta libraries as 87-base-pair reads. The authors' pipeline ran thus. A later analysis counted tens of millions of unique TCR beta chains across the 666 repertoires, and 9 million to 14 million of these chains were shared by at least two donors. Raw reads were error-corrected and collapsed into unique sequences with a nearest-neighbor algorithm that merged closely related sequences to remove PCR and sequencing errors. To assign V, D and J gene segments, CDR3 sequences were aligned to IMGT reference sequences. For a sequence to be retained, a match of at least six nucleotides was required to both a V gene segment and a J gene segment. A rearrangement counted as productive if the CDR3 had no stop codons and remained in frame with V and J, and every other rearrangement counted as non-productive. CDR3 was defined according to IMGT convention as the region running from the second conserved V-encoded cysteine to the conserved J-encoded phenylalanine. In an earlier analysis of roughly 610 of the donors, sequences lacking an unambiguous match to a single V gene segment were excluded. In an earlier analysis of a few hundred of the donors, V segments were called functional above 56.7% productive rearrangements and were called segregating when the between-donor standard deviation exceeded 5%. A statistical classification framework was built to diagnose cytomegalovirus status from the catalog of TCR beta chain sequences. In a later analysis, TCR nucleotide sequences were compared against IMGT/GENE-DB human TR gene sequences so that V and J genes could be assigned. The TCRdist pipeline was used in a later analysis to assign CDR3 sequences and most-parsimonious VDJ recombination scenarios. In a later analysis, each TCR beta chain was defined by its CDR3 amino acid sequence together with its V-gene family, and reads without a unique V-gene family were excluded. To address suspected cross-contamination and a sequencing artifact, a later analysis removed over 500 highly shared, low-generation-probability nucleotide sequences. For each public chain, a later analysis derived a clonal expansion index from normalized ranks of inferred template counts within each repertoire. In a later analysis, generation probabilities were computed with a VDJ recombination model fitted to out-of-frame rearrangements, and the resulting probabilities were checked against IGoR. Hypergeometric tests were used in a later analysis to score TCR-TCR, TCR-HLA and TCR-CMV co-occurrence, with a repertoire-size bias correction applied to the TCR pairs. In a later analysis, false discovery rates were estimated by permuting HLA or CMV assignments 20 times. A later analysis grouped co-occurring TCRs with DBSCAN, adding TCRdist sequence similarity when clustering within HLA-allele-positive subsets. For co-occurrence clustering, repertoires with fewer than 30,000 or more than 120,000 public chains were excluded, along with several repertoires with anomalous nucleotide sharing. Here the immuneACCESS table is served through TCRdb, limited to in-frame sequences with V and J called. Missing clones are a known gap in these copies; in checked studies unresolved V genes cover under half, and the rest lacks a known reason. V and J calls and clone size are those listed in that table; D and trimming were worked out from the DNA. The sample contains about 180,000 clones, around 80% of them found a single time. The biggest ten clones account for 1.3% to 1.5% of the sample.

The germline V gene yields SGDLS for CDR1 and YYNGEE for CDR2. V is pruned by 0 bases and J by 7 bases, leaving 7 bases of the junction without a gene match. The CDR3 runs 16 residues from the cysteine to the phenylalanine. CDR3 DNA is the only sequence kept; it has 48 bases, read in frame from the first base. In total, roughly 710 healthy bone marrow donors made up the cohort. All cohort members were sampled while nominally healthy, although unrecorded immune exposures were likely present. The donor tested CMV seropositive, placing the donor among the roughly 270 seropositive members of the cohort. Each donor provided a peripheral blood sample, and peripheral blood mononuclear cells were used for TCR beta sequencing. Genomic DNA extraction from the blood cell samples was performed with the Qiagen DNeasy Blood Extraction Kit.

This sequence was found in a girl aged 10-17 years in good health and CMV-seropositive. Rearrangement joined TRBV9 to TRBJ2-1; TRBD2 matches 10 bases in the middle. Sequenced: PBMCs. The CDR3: CASSVAPSGRANEQFF. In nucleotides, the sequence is TGTGCCAGCAGCGTAGCTCCCAGCGGGAGGGCTAATGAGCAGTTCTTC.